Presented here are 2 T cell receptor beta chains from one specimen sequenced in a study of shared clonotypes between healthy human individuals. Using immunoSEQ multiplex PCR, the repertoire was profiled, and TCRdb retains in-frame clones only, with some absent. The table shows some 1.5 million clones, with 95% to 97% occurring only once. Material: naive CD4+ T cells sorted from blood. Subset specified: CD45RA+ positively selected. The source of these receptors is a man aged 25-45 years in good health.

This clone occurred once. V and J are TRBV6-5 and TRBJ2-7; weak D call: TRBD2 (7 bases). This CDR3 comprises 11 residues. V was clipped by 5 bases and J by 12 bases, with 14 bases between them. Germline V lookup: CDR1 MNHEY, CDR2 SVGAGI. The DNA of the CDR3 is TGTGCCAGCAGTGTCGGGGGCGGGAGGTACTTC. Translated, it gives CASSVGGGRYF.

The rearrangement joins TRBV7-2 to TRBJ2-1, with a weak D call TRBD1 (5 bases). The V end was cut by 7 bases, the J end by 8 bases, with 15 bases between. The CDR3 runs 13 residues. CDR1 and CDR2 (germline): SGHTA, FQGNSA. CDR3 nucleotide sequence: TGTGCCAGCACGCCCCGTCCCAGGGATGAGCAGTTCTTC. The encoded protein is CASTPRPRDEQFF.